This entry lists 2 T cell receptor beta chains sequenced from one sample in a study of cytomegalovirus exposure and HLA in healthy donors. Sequencing was performed with immunoSEQ multiplex PCR; in TCRdb, only in-frame clones are kept and a portion is missing. The profile covers about 220,000 clones, with over 80% appearing a single time and approximately 1.1% taken by the ten largest. Input material: PBMCs. The receptors originated from a woman aged 18 to 35 in good health and CMV-seronegative.

This chain links TRBV27 with TRBJ2-7, with D tentatively TRBD2 (6 bases). From germline, CDR1 is MNHEY and CDR2 SMNVEV (reference sequence). The CDR3 has 15 amino acids. Deletions cut 5 bases from V and 5 bases from J, with 19 bases between. The DNA for the CDR3 is TGTGCCAGCAGTCTGAGGACGGACTACCTGAACGAGCAGTACTTC. Residues: CASSLRTDYLNEQYF.

As DNA, the CDR3 is TGCGCCAGCAGTGGCGGCGACGAGCAGTACTTC. It encodes CASSGGDEQYF. V gene TRBV10-1 combines with J gene TRBJ2-7; D unclear. Trimming shortened V by 4 bases and J by 5 bases, and 6 bases separated the two germline ends. Germline loops: CDR1 WNHNN, CDR2 SYGVQD (reference sequence). The CDR3 loop spans 11 amino acids.